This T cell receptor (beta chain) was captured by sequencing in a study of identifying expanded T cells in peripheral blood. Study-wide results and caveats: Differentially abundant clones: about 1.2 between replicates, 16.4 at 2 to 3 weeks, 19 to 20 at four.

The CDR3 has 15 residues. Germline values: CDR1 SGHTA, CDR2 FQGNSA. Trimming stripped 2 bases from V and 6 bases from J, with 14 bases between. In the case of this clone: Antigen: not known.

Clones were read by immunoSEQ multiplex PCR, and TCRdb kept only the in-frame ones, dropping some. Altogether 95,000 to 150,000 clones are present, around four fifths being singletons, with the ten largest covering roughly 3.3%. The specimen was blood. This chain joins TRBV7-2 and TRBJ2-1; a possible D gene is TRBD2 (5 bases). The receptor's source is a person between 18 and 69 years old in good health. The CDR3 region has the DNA TGTGCCAGCAGCTTACCGCCGGGAATCTTCAATGAGCAGTTCTTC. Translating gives CASSLPPGIFNEQFF.